Included here is one T cell receptor beta chain sequence, with context. This sample is part of a study of blood T cell repertoires in COVID-19. Across the whole study: The origin of the acute and convalescent COVID-19 samples was the United States, Italy and Spain. PBMCs, B-cell-depleted T cells, or T cells were the source of the cDNA or gDNA that made up the material.

Authors' analysis steps: Reference gene primer amplification yielded estimated nucleated cell counts. The assay was immunoSEQ multiplex PCR, and TCRdb's table has in-frame clones only and misses some. V and J calls and clone size are given by that table; D and trimming were obtained from the DNA. This repertoire shows a few hundred thousand clones, around 80% found once; its top ten account for 4% to 5%. Trimming cost V 11 bases and J 0 bases, with 17 bases left between them. CDR3 length equals 16 residues. Germline V gives CDR1 SEHNR, CDR2 FQNEAQ (reference sequence). Material for sequencing was peripheral blood. The chain joins TRBV7-9 to TRBJ2-6; D is perhaps TRBD1 (6 bases). The sequence came from a man aged 60 to 69 with acute or convalescent COVID-19. CDR3 sequence (DNA): TGTGCCCTCGGCAGGGGCCCGTACTCTGGGGCCAACGTCCTGACTTTC. The encoded protein is CALGRGPYSGANVLTF. The full variable domain, its missing parts supplied by reference TRBV7-9 and TRBJ2-6, is DTGVSQNPRHKITKRGQNVTFRCDPISEHNRLYWYRQTLGQGPEFLTYFQNEAQLEKSRLLSDRFSAERPKGSFSTLEIQRTEQGDSAMYLCALGRGPYSGANVLTFGAGSRLTVL.